One TCR beta chain is described in this entry. Its target is unknown. At one of its ends the junction is not consistent with the germline gene, which may arise from a read error. The data are from a study of blood T cells in healthy people across ages. Whole-study findings and limits: Per-million-T-cell TCR beta diversity fell roughly linearly with age.

Each donor was a healthy Caucasian individual from Russia, aged roughly 6 to 90. Isolated PBMCs totaled at least 6 million in each sample. The second PCR ran about 6 to 11 cycles with a sample-barcoded 5' primer and J-beta primers. Every cDNA was tagged by a template-switch adaptor with 12 random nucleotides. Each CDR3 protein gets one entry after TCRdb re-called the 5' RACE reads with MiXCR. The sample lists hundreds of thousands of distinct CDR3 sequences; roughly 49% were seen once. From germline, CDR1 is SGHAT and CDR2 FQDESV (reference sequence). The CDR3 loop spans 16 amino acids. The sequence was collected from a woman aged 60 to 75 in good health. The sequencing sample was made of blood. The rearrangement joins TRBV11-1 to TRBJ2-3, with 7 positions matching TRBD1. DNA for the CDR3: TGTGCCATCAGCAGAGGGACAGCCAACTTCGGGGATACGCAGTATTTT. Its translation: CAISRGTANFGDTQYF.